Detailed here is one T cell receptor beta chain. Its antigen remains unknown. The entry originates in a study of cytomegalovirus exposure and HLA in healthy donors. Study in general: HLA-typed donors were the source of 86 million or so unique TCRs held in an early data release. Within the Caucasian-associated ancestry cluster were around four fifths of the roughly 360 genotyped donors. General study points: Usually a TCR sequence was rare, but some public TCRs were found in many donors. For most subjects, TCR beta sequences were reported to predict HLA-A and HLA-B alleles with accuracy.

Primers included in the PCR were 60 Vbeta and 13 Jbeta primers. The method was immunoSEQ multiplex PCR; TCRdb's version includes in-frame clones alone and lacks a portion of them. The sample's table shows some 140,000 clones. The sequenced material came from PBMCs. This clonotype originated in a woman in her fifties or sixties in good health and CMV-seronegative.

As DNA, the CDR3 is TGTGCCAGCAGCTTACAAACAGGGGAAGAGACCCAGTACTTC. This sequence encodes CASSLQTGEETQYF. This chain links TRBV7-6 with TRBJ2-5; 7 bases align to TRBD1. CDR1 SGHVS and CDR2 FNYEAQ come from the germline V gene. The trim removed 2 bases at V and 3 bases at J, leaving 3 bases unmatched. The CDR3 is 14 residues long.